This TCR beta chain was obtained from a study of molecular identifiers for immune sequencing clone quantification listed by TCRdb under 2018. For the wider study: In a replicate experiment, RNA from around 18,000 or 91,000 naive CD8 T cells was split into five aliquots, four of which were sequenced. This methods study used CD8 T cells to benchmark TCR RNA copy counting and molecular-identifier clustering-based TCR repertoire sequencing (MIDCIRS).

Libraries of naive CD8 T cells were built from about 20,000 to 1,000,000 sorted cells, with 10%, 30% or 50% of the purified RNA used. Naive CD8 T cells were FACS-sorted as CD8+CD4-CCR7+CD45RA+ on a BD FACSAria II into RLT Plus buffer. To test detection sensitivity, Jurkat RNA equal to over nine TCR copies was added to samples of about 20,000-1,000,000 naive CD8 T cells. CD8 T cells were enriched with RosetteSep CD8+ T Cell Enrichment Cocktail and Ficoll-Paque, followed by ACK red cell lysis. The method behind the library was PCR. The sequencer was an Illumina HiSeq 4000. Bulk TCR libraries were made following a previously described method, with the TCR primers given in Table S5. Purification of total RNA was performed with the Qiagen AllPrep DNA/RNA kit. Before any analysis, reads coming from multiple sequencing runs of the same library were combined into one pool. On the authors' methods: Reads were retained only if the reads had an exact TCR constant sequence, and the retained reads were trimmed to 150 nt and grouped according to their 12-nt molecular barcodes. Reads inside each barcode group were sub-clustered using a 15% Levenshtein threshold, and a quality-weighted consensus sequence was constructed for each RNA molecule. Non-functional sequences were removed, as were lower-count sequences one edit away from another. Barcode sub-clusters with fewer than 20% of the maximum read count were removed, based on fitting two negative binomial distributions. TCRdb handled the public reads itself, with Q25 trimming in fastp and clone calling in MiXCR, and kept productive beta chains. Each entry merges the rows of one CDR3 protein and shows their most common DNA and genes. Here the V and J calls rest on TCRdb's processing, not on the authors' analysis. In all, the sample holds about 640,000 distinct CDR3 sequences, and 15% to 20% of those were seen once. 0.75% to 0.95% of the sample is in the top ten clones.

Beyond this particular receptor, the publication reports: Spiked-in Jurkat TCR RNA (roughly 10 copies' worth), which is not part of the donor repertoire, was contained in the naive libraries. Spiked-in Jurkat TCR RNA equivalent to a single cell was reported to be detectable even among over 800,000 naive CD8 T cells. The sizes of highly expanded clones could end up underestimated when identical TCR molecules share a barcode. Clones above 20 RNA copies held over 97% of molecules in CMV-specific effector cells but under 1% in naive cells. About 2.9 recovered TCR RNA copies per cell were obtained by modeling, versus roughly 10 by digital PCR, implying a capture efficiency of 30% to 35%. When barcode sub-clustering was not used, chimeric consensus sequences inflated TCR diversity, with chimeras reaching as high as 47%.

This clonotype was detected ten times or more. Its antigen has not been determined. Base qualities were left out, and no much larger clone turns up one base away. The CDR3 runs 14 amino acids, cysteine and phenylalanine included. The only DNA kept is the CDR3, 42 bases in frame from the first base. V is reduced by 1 base and J by 7 bases, leaving a spacing of 14 bases between them. CDR1 and CDR2 were assigned from the germline V gene (reference sequence) as SEHNR and FQNEAQ. The chain joins TRBV7-9 to TRBJ2-7; a tentative D call is TRBD2 (6 bases match). The clonotype comes from a human donor in good health. Some libraries in this study had Jurkat cell RNA spiked in. Sequences were obtained from naive CD8+ T cells from blood, with Jurkat cell RNA spiked in. In light of the paper, this sample's cell subset or site label describes: FACS-sorted CD8+CD4-CCR7+CD45RA+ naive T cells. The bases are TGTGCCAGCAGCTTAGTTAACTTGGCGGGAGAGCAGTACTTC. Its protein product is CASSLVNLAGEQYF.